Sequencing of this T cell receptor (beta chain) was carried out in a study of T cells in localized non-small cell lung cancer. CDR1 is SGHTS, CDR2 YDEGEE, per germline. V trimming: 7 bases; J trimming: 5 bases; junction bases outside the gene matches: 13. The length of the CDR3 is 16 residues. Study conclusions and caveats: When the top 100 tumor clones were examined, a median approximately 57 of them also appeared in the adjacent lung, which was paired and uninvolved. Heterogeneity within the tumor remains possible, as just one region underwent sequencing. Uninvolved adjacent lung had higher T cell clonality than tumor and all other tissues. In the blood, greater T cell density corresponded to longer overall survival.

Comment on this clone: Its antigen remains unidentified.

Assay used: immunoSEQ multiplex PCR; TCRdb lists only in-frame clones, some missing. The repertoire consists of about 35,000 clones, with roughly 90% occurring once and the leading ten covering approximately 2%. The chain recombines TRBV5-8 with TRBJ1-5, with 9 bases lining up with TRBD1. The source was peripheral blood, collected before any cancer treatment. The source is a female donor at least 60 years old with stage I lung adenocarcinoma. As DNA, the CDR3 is TGTGCCAGCGGTTTACAGGGGGCAGGAGGGGATCAGCCCCAGCATTTT. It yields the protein CASGLQGAGGDQPQHF.